The sequence of this TCR beta chain was determined in a study of post-analysis software for immune sequencing data. Study information: Several disease courses (relapsing-remitting, secondary progressive and progressive-relapsing) of multiple sclerosis were included. Findings and limits, study-wide: Normalized Chao1 diversity was significantly lower in multiple sclerosis patients than in controls. Strong co-clustering by F measure was evident for samples that had been prepared in the same batch. Compared with controls, patients had more of about 5 TRBV segments, including TRBV5-6, TRBV5-1 and TRBV20-1.

Each TCR beta cDNA library carried unique molecular identifiers. cDNA molecules numbering approximately 500,000 came from around 0.96 to 9.9 million T cells. TCRdb analysed the PCR reads with MiXCR anew, one entry per CDR3 protein. The data contain some 690,000 distinct CDR3 sequences, roughly 30% of them seen just once; the ten biggest clones take up around 0.56%. Germline CDR1 and CDR2: PRHDT and FYEKMQ (reference sequence). The CDR3 has 16 amino acids. Trimming removed 2 bases from V and 3 bases from J, with 15 bases in between. Details on this clonotype: Antigen unknown.

The chain carries TRBV13 and TRBJ2-3; D tentatively reads TRBD1 or TRBD2 (6 bases each). Sequenced sample: blood. This receptor was identified in a girl aged 5 to 17 with multiple sclerosis. This CDR3 reads CASSLLFQGRTDTQYF. DNA of the CDR3: TGTGCCAGCAGCTTATTATTTCAGGGGAGGACAGATACGCAGTATTTT.